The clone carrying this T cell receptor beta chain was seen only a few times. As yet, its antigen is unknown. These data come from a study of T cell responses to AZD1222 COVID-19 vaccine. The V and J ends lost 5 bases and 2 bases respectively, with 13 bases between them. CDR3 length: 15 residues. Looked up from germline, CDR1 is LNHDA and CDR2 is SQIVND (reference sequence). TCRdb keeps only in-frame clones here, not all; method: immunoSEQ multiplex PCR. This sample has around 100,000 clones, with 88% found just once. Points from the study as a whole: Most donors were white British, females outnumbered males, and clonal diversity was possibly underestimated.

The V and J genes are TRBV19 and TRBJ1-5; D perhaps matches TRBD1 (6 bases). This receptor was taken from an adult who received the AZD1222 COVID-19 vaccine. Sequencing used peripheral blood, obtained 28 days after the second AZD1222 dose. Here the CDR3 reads CASSSPGARNQPQHF. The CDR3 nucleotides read TGTGCCAGTAGTTCGCCGGGGGCGCGCAATCAGCCCCAGCATTTT.